Listed here are 4 T cell receptor beta chains from one sample, sequenced in a study of OX40 agonist ivuxolimab in advanced cancers. Using immunoSEQ multiplex PCR, the repertoire was profiled, and TCRdb retains in-frame clones only, with some absent. The sample includes approximately 68,000 clones, 75% to 90% of them seen just once. The starting material was CD4+ or CD8+ T cells sorted from blood, obtained in a trial of the OX40 agonist ivuxolimab. The receptors derive from an adult with an advanced solid tumor such as melanoma, head and neck, liver or kidney cancer.

The V and J genes are TRBV7-8 and TRBJ1-2; no firm D call. Germline V CDR1 and CDR2: SGHVS, FQNEAQ. Trimming removed 5 bases from V and 0 bases from J, with 16 bases in between. The CDR3 has 16 residues. Here the CDR3 DNA reads TGTGCCAGCAGCCCCTATCGGGTTGCATCTAACTATGGCTACACCTTC. It is translated as CASSPYRVASNYGYTF.

The rearrangement links TRBV18 to TRBJ2-7; D is perhaps TRBD2 (5 bases). Trimming shortened V by 2 bases and J by 2 bases, and 10 bases separated the two germline ends. Germline-derived CDR1 and CDR2 are KGHSH and LQKENI. The CDR3 runs to 14 residues. This CDR3 reads CASSPSAGTYEQYF. Here the CDR3 DNA reads TGTGCCAGCTCACCATCGGCCGGGACCTACGAGCAGTACTTC.

The rearrangement uses TRBV6-1 and TRBJ2-7; 7 nucleotides agree with TRBD2. The germline CDR1 and CDR2 sequences are MNHNS and SASEGT. The CDR3 length is 15 residues. J lost 4 bases, V lost 10 bases, and 16 bases had no gene match. The CDR3 DNA reads TGTGCCATCCGATCTAAAGCGGGATCGTCATACGAGCAGTACTTC. Translated: CAIRSKAGSSYEQYF.

This chain connects TRBV9 to TRBJ2-3; 10 positions agree with TRBD2. The CDR3 covers 15 residues. From germline, CDR1 is SGDLS and CDR2 YYNGEE. Losses at the gene ends were 7 bases for V and 0 bases for J; bases not matched to a gene: 5. The CDR3 loop is CASGSGGGSTDTQYF. In DNA, the CDR3 is TGTGCCAGCGGCAGCGGGGGGGGAAGCACAGATACGCAGTATTTT.